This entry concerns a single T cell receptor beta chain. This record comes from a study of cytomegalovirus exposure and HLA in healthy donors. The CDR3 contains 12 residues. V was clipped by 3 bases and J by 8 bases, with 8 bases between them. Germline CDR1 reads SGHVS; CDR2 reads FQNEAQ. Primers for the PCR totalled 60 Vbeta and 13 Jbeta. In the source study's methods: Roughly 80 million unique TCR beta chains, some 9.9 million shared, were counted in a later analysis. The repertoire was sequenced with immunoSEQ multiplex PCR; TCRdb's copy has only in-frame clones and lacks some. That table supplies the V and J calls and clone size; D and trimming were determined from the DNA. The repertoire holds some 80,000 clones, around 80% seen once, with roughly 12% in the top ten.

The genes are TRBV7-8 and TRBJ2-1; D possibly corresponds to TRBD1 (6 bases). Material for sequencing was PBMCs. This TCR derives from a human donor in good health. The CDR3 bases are TGTGCCAGCAGCTTGGGGGCGGATGAGCAGTTCTTC. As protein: CASSLGADEQFF.